Following are 11 T cell receptor beta chains from one sample sequenced in a study of control samples from healthy donors and cancer patients. Method: immunoSEQ multiplex PCR; TCRdb's copy keeps in-frame clones and lacks some. The sample has about 85,000 clones, about 89% seen once. The sample was blood. These receptors all stem from a woman aged 55-70 years in good health.

The chain employs TRBV11-3 and TRBJ2-7; no reliable D call. Germline CDR1 is SGHNT and CDR2 is YENEEA. The CDR3 is made up of 12 amino acids. V was shortened by 4 bases and J by 5 bases, with 9 bases between the two germline ends. The CDR3 loop reads CASSSDTDEQYF. CDR3 bases: TGTGCCAGCAGCTCTGACACGGACGAGCAGTACTTC.

The CDR3 here is CASSVAGNAGELFF. CDR3 coding DNA: TGTGCCAGCAGCGTAGCAGGGAATGCCGGGGAGCTGTTTTTT. The chain combines TRBV9 with TRBJ2-2, with D maybe TRBD1 (5 bases). Germline CDR1 is SGDLS and CDR2 is YYNGEE. The CDR3 runs to 14 residues. Trimming shortened V by 0 bases and J by 6 bases, and 9 bases separated the two germline ends. The full variable domain, its missing parts supplied by reference TRBV9 and TRBJ2-2, is DSGVTQTPKHLITATGQRVTLRCSPRSGDLSVYWYQQSLDQGLQFLIQYYNGEERAKGNILERFSAQQFPDLHSELNLSSLELGDSALYFCASSVAGNAGELFFGEGSRLTVL.

V and J are TRBV7-2 and TRBJ2-4; TRBD2 aligns across 10 bases. Germline V gene data show CDR1 as SGHTA and CDR2 as FQGNSA. Trimming took 4 bases from V and 1 from J; bases not matched to a gene: 4. The CDR3 contains 16 residues. CDR3 sequence reads: CASSSSGSRAKNIQYF. In DNA, the CDR3 is TGTGCCAGCAGCTCTAGCGGGAGTAGGGCCAAAAACATTCAGTACTTC. Drawing the rest from reference TRBV7-2 and TRBJ2-4, the complete variable domain is GAGVSQSPSNKVTEKGKDVELRCDPISGHTALYWYRQSLGQGLEFLIYFQGNSAPDKSGLPSDRFSAERTGGSVSTLTIQRTQQEDSAVYLCASSSSGSRAKNIQYFGAGTRLSVL.

This clone was seen a handful of times. The chain's CDR3 is CASSYYGSGANVLTF. The DNA of the CDR3 is TGTGCCAGCAGTTACTACGGATCTGGGGCCAACGTCCTGACTTTC. The chain couples TRBV6-5 to TRBJ2-6; the D is unclear. The CDR3 spans 15 residues. Between the trimmed V and J ends, which lost 1 base and 1 base, there was a span of 5 bases. CDR1 is MNHEY, CDR2 SVGAGI, per germline.

This rearrangement joins TRBV3-1 (or the pseudogene TRBV3-2) to TRBJ2-3; D is unresolved. Germline V gene lookup returns CDR1 LGHDT and CDR2 YNNKEL (reference sequence). The V end lost 0 bases, the J end lost 5 bases, and 6 bases lay between the germline ends. The CDR3 consists of 13 residues. CDR3 protein: CASSQEWVDTQYF. The CDR3 region has the DNA TGTGCCAGCAGCCAAGAATGGGTAGATACGCAGTATTTT.

The CDR3 region has the DNA TGTGCCAGCAGTCATAGCGGGAGTTTCAACGAGCAGTACTTC. Its translation: CASSHSGSFNEQYF. The chain joins TRBV27 to TRBJ2-7, with TRBD2 matching 9 bases. Germline V gene data show CDR1 as MNHEY and CDR2 as SMNVEV (reference sequence). The CDR3 sequence is 14 residues long. J lost 5 bases, V lost 5 bases, and 7 bases had no gene match.

The V call is TRBV13, the J call TRBJ1-3; no reliable D call. Trimming removed 4 bases from V and 4 bases from J, with 14 bases in between. The CDR3 has 15 amino acids. Germline V gene lookup returns CDR1 PRHDT and CDR2 FYEKMQ (reference sequence). The CDR3 nucleotides are TGTGCCAGCAGCTCCCCTTCCAAAATGGGAAACACCATATATTTT. Its protein product is CASSSPSKMGNTIYF.

This sequence joins TRBV5-1 and TRBJ2-1, with 10 nucleotides matching TRBD2. The CDR3 is made up of 16 amino acids. J was trimmed by 5 bases and V by 2 bases; bases with no gene match: 7. Germline lookup yields CDR1 SGHRS and CDR2 YFSETQ. CDR3 coding DNA: TGCGCCAGCAGCTTCCTAGCGGGAGCCCCTAACAATGAGCAGTTCTTC. This sequence encodes CASSFLAGAPNNEQFF.

This chain uses TRBV28 with TRBJ1-3; perhaps TRBD1 as D (5 bases). V was shortened by 4 bases and J by 4 bases, with 14 bases between the two germline ends. This CDR3 region has 15 residues. Germline assignment: CDR1 MDHEN and CDR2 SYDVKM. CDR3 nucleotides: TGTGCCAGCAGTTCCCCCGGGGGGTTAGGAAACACCATATATTTT. It yields the protein CASSSPGGLGNTIYF.

The chain combines TRBV7-9 with TRBJ1-1; D may be TRBD1 (6 bases). From germline, CDR1 is SEHNR and CDR2 FQNEAQ (reference sequence). The CDR3 extends over 15 amino acids. The germline V and J ends were trimmed by 2 bases and 5 bases, with 15 bases remaining between them. The CDR3: CASSLIGGLGTEAFF. The CDR3 DNA sequence: TGTGCCAGCAGCTTAATTGGGGGGCTCGGGACTGAAGCTTTCTTT.

The V gene is TRBV5-1, the J gene TRBJ1-2; tentative D call: TRBD1 (6 bases). CDR3 length: 17 residues. V was cut by 4 bases and J by 5 bases, with 24 bases left in between. Germline V gene lookup returns CDR1 SGHRS and CDR2 YFSETQ. CDR3 in amino acids: CASSPGGPTGMLYGYTF. The CDR3 bases are TGCGCCAGCAGCCCCGGGGGACCAACAGGGATGCTGTATGGCTACACCTTC.